These 15 T cell receptor beta chains were all obtained from the same sample, sequenced in a study of T cell responses to AZD1222 COVID-19 vaccine. Clones were sequenced by immunoSEQ multiplex PCR, and TCRdb holds only the in-frame ones, with some missing. The sample has 85,000 to 120,000 clones; almost 90% are singletons. Specimen: peripheral blood, collected on day 0 of AZD1222 vaccination. These receptors were obtained from an adult in good health.

The V and J genes are TRBV28 and TRBJ1-4; 8 nucleotides match TRBD1. The V and J ends lost 5 bases and 5 bases, in that order; junction bases with no gene match: 4. This CDR3 region has 14 residues. Germline CDR1 reads MDHEN; CDR2 reads SYDVKM. CDR3: CASSTGGSNEKLFF. DNA of the CDR3: TGTGCCAGCAGTACAGGGGGATCGAATGAAAAACTGTTTTTT.

The chain carries TRBV19 and TRBJ1-5; D is ambiguous. The V gene lost 6 bases and the J gene lost 0 bases, with 9 bases spanning the gap. The CDR3 is 14 amino acids. Germline assignment: CDR1 LNHDA and CDR2 SQIVND (reference sequence). CDR3 bases: TGTGCCAGTAGGTTCACATATAGCAATCAGCCCCAGCATTTT. It specifies CASRFTYSNQPQHF. Full variable domain (rest looked up from reference TRBV19 and TRBJ1-5): DGGITQSPKYLFRKEGQNVTLSCEQNLNHDAMYWYRQDPGQGLRLIYYSQIVNDFQKGDIAEGYSVSREKKESFPLTVTSAQKNPTAFYLCASRFTYSNQPQHFGDGTRLSIL.

The chain employs TRBV6-2 or TRBV6-3 and TRBJ2-1; TRBD1 might be the D (7 bases). CDR3 length equals 19 residues. Germline CDR1 and CDR2: MNHEY and SVGEGT. V was pared by 6 bases and J by 4 bases, with 28 bases between. CDR3 in amino acids: CASSQDRAVRGKGYNEQFF. In nucleotides, the CDR3 is TGTGCCAGCAGCCAAGACAGGGCGGTCCGGGGGAAGGGGTACAATGAGCAGTTCTTC.

This sequence joins TRBV18 and TRBJ1-1; D not certain. The CDR3 consists of 16 residues. V was pared by 3 bases and J by 4 bases, with 18 bases between. Germline CDR1 KGHSH, CDR2 LQKENI. Written as DNA, the CDR3 is TGTGCCAGCTCACCTAACAACGAACGGATGAGCACTGAAGCTTTCTTT. Protein: CASSPNNERMSTEAFF. Drawing the rest from reference TRBV18 and TRBJ1-1, the complete variable domain is NAGVMQNPRHLVRRRGQEARLRCSPMKGHSHVYWYRQLPEEGLKFMVYLQKENIIDESGMPKERFSAEFPKEGPSILRIQQVVRGDSAAYFCASSPNNERMSTEAFFGQGTRLTVV.

The chain employs TRBV10-3 and TRBJ2-5; 7 positions match TRBD1. The CDR3 covers 15 residues. V dropped 2 bases and J dropped 2; count of bases not matched to a gene: 5. Germline V CDR1 and CDR2: ENHRY, SYGVKD. In DNA form, the CDR3 reads TGTGCCATCAGTGAGAGGTCCAGGGGGCAAGAGACCCAGTACTTC. It is translated as CAISERSRGQETQYF.

This chain connects TRBV30 to TRBJ2-7; 9 bases are a match to TRBD1. This CDR3 comprises 15 residues. Unmatched junction bases numbered 9, after V lost 4 bases and J lost 2 bases. The germline V gene has CDR1 GTSNPN and CDR2 SVGIG (reference sequence). The DNA of the CDR3 is TGTGCCTGGACCTCCGGTGGGACAGGGACCTACGAGCAGTACTTC. Translated, it gives CAWTSGGTGTYEQYF.

The chain couples TRBV5-1 to TRBJ1-2, with TRBD1 as a possible D gene (6 bases). Germline CDR1 and CDR2: SGHRS and YFSETQ. The CDR3 has 15 amino acids. Trimming took off 1 base at V and 4 bases at J, with 14 bases between the two ends. CDR3 in DNA: TGCGCCAGCAGCTTGTATACAGGGTGGATCTATGGCTACACCTTC. Encoded protein: CASSLYTGWIYGYTF. The whole variable domain, filled in from reference TRBV5-1 and TRBJ1-2, reads KAGVTQTPRYLIKTRGQQVTLSCSPISGHRSVSWYQQTPGQGLQFLFEYFSETQRNKGNFPGRFSGRQFSNSRSEMNVSTLELGDSALYLCASSLYTGWIYGYTFGSGTRLTVV.

J is TRBJ1-2 and V is TRBV6-5; D may be TRBD1 (6 bases). Trimming removed 6 bases from V and 2 bases from J, with 16 bases in between. CDR1 MNHEY and CDR2 SVGAGI come from the germline V gene. The CDR3 has 15 residues. The CDR3 here is CASRQGQLLNYGYTF. The CDR3 nucleotides read TGTGCCAGCAGGCAAGGACAGCTATTAAACTATGGCTACACCTTC.

This sequence joins TRBV6-5 and TRBJ1-6, with 8 bases fitting TRBD1. Trimming cost V 6 bases and J 10 bases; bases outside gene matches: 8. The CDR3 sequence is 14 residues long. Germline assignment: CDR1 MNHEY and CDR2 SVGAGI. The chain's CDR3 is CASSPDRAGSPLHF. The CDR3 DNA sequence: TGTGCCAGCAGCCCGGACAGGGCAGGGTCACCCCTCCACTTT.

In this sample, this clone turned up once. The chain has TRBV10-3 and TRBJ2-7; D might be TRBD1 (5 bases). This CDR3 comprises 14 residues. The germline V gene encodes CDR1 ENHRY and CDR2 SYGVKD. The V end was cut by 5 bases, the J end by 1 base, with 12 bases between. The DNA of the CDR3 is TGTGCCATCAGTCCGGACACTGGTTCCTACGAGCAGTACTTC. Encoded protein: CAISPDTGSYEQYF.

This chain links TRBV9 with TRBJ2-7; no reliable D call. Trimming left V 6 bases short and J 5 bases short, with 3 bases between. Germline loops: CDR1 SGDLS, CDR2 YYNGEE. The CDR3 has 9 amino acids. The CDR3 spells CASNDEQYF. DNA for the CDR3: TGTGCCAGCAACGACGAGCAGTACTTC.

The rearrangement links TRBV25-1 to TRBJ2-4; D not certain. Germline lookup yields CDR1 MGHDK and CDR2 SYGVNS. CDR3 length: 15 amino acids. Trimming left V 10 bases short and J 0 bases short, with 16 bases between. The CDR3 DNA reads TGTGCCACTGGAGAAGCAGGTCAAGCCAAAAACATTCAGTACTTC. As protein: CATGEAGQAKNIQYF. Based on the CDR3 plus reference TRBV25-1 and TRBJ2-4, the full variable domain is EADIYQTPRYLVIGTGKKITLECSQTMGHDKMYWYQQDPGMELHLIHYSYGVNSTEKGDLSSESTVSRIRTEHFPLTLESARPSHTSQYLCATGEAGQAKNIQYFGAGTRLSVL.

This chain uses TRBV21-1 with TRBJ1-1. TRBV21-1 constitutes a pseudogene. The length of the CDR3 is 14 residues. The CDR3: CASSNDRCYTEAFF. For the CDR3, the DNA is TGTGCCAGCAGCAACGACCGTTGTTACACTGAAGCTTTCTTT.

The rearrangement joins TRBV5-1 to TRBJ1-1; 8 nucleotides agree with TRBD1. The ends lost 4 bases at V and 1 base at J; junction bases unmatched: 3. Germline V gives CDR1 SGHRS, CDR2 YFSETQ. There are 14 residues in the CDR3. CDR3 in DNA: TGCGCCAGCAGCGCCGGGACAGGGAACACTGAAGCTTTCTTT. It is translated as CASSAGTGNTEAFF.

CDR3 DNA: TGTGCCAGCAGTTACTCGGCAGGGGGCCTGAACACTGAAGCTTTCTTT. This encodes CASSYSAGGLNTEAFF. The chain carries TRBV6-2 or TRBV6-3 and TRBJ1-1; 8 bases match TRBD1. Germline V CDR1 and CDR2: MNHEY, SVGEGT. The CDR3 sequence is 16 residues long. The V gene end was trimmed by 0 bases and the J gene end by 0 bases; junction bases not matched to a gene: 3.